This entry lists 30 T cell receptor beta chains sequenced from one sample in a study of blood T cell repertoires in COVID-19. Using immunoSEQ multiplex PCR, the repertoire was profiled, and TCRdb retains in-frame clones only, with some absent. The sample holds 150,000 to 200,000 clones, roughly 90% seen once. Sequenced sample: peripheral blood. These receptors were taken from a man between 50 and 59 years old with acute or convalescent COVID-19.

This chain uses TRBV9 with TRBJ2-1; TRBD1 might be the D (6 bases). Trimming removed 4 bases from V and 3 bases from J, with 11 bases in between. Per the germline V gene, CDR1 is SGDLS and CDR2 is YYNGEE. This CDR3 comprises 14 residues. The CDR3 protein is CASSSKQGYNEQFF. The CDR3 nucleotides read TGTGCCAGCAGCAGCAAACAGGGCTACAATGAGCAGTTCTTC.

The chain has TRBV9 and TRBJ1-1; no definite D call. Germline V gene sequence: CDR1 SGDLS, CDR2 YYNGEE. This CDR3 region has 13 residues. Trimming took off 2 bases at V and 5 bases at J, with 10 bases between the two ends. The CDR3, as DNA: TGTGCCAGCAGCGTTCGCAGCGAGACTGAAGCTTTCTTT. This gives the protein CASSVRSETEAFF.

The chain has TRBV6-5 and TRBJ2-5; D might be TRBD2 (6 bases). The CDR3 has 13 residues. CDR1 MNHEY and CDR2 SVGAGI come from the germline V gene. Trimming stripped 8 bases from V and 5 bases from J, with 15 bases between. The CDR3 region is CASLLGRRETQYF. CDR3 coding DNA: TGTGCCAGCCTCTTAGGGAGGAGGGAGACCCAGTACTTC.

In its sample, this clone was seen a few times. V usage is TRBV11-2 and J usage is TRBJ2-7; D is uncertain. V was clipped by 5 bases and J by 0 bases, with 11 bases between them. Per the germline V gene, CDR1 is SGHAT and CDR2 is FQNNGV. This CDR3 has 14 residues. The CDR3 region is CASSPPTGSYEQYF. The DNA of the CDR3 is TGTGCCAGCAGCCCCCCCACCGGCTCCTACGAGCAGTACTTC.

Of note for this clone: Other DNA sequences within the sample encode an identical CDR3. V usage is TRBV5-1 and J usage is TRBJ1-1, with TRBD1 as a possible D gene (6 bases). Germline CDR1 reads SGHRS; CDR2 reads YFSETQ. The CDR3 sequence is 14 residues long. The V gene lost 1 base and the J gene lost 1 base, with 8 bases spanning the gap. CDR3 DNA: TGCGCCAGCAGCTTGCAGACAGGGAACACTGAAGCTTTCTTT. Protein: CASSLQTGNTEAFF. Variable domain in full (rest from reference TRBV5-1 and TRBJ1-1): KAGVTQTPRYLIKTRGQQVTLSCSPISGHRSVSWYQQTPGQGLQFLFEYFSETQRNKGNFPGRFSGRQFSNSRSEMNVSTLELGDSALYLCASSLQTGNTEAFFGQGTRLTVV.

This clone was recorded only once. The rearrangement links TRBV9 to TRBJ1-1, with D perhaps TRBD1 (6 bases). The germline CDR1 and CDR2 sequences are SGDLS and YYNGEE. The V and J ends lost 4 bases and 0 bases respectively, with 7 bases between them. The CDR3 consists of 13 residues. The CDR3 sequence: CASSQGLNTEAFF. In nucleotides, the CDR3 is TGTGCCAGCAGCCAGGGGTTGAACACTGAAGCTTTCTTT.

The chain is built from TRBV19 and TRBJ1-5; maybe TRBD1 (5 bases). Germline CDR1 is LNHDA and CDR2 is SQIVND (reference sequence). Between the trimmed V and J ends, which lost 7 bases and 3 bases, there was a span of 13 bases. The CDR3 has 14 amino acids. CDR3 amino acids: CASNGRQINQPQHF. In DNA, the CDR3 is TGTGCCAGTAACGGTCGACAGATCAATCAGCCCCAGCATTTT.

The chain employs TRBV2 and TRBJ1-3, with TRBD1 as a possible D gene (6 bases). Germline loops: CDR1 SNHLY, CDR2 FYNNEI. V lost 10 bases and J 0 bases, leaving 10 bases between the germline ends. This CDR3 is built from 13 residues. CDR3 loop: CATGQSSGNTIYF. The CDR3 coding sequence is TGTGCCACAGGACAGTCCTCTGGAAACACCATATATTTT.

The V call is TRBV28, the J call TRBJ1-5; D may be TRBD1 (6 bases). Trimming stripped 6 bases from V and 9 bases from J, with 18 bases between. The CDR3 extends over 14 amino acids. The V gene's germline CDR1 is MDHEN and CDR2 SYDVKM. The CDR3: CASSRGGGITPQHF. As DNA, the CDR3 is TGTGCCAGCAGCCGGGGGGGCGGCATTACGCCCCAGCATTTT.

Concerning this clone itself: Other DNA sequences of this sample code for an identical CDR3. This chain connects TRBV24-1 to TRBJ1-1; D unresolved. This CDR3 has 11 residues. The V end lost 6 bases, the J end lost 4 bases, and 5 bases lay between the germline ends. From germline, CDR1 is KGHDR and CDR2 SFDVKD. In DNA, the CDR3 is TGTGCCACCAGTCGCGGCACTGAAGCTTTCTTT. Translated: CATSRGTEAFF.

V is TRBV19 and J is TRBJ1-1; TRBD1 matches 10 bases. V lost 2 bases, J lost 3 bases, and 6 bases stayed unmatched. The CDR3 runs to 16 residues. Per the germline V gene, CDR1 is LNHDA and CDR2 is SQIVND (reference sequence). Written as DNA, the CDR3 is TGTGCCAGTAGTATAACGGCGACAGGGGGCTACACTGAAGCTTTCTTT. Translation gives CASSITATGGYTEAFF.

The chain links TRBV28 to TRBJ1-3; 8 bases are a match to TRBD1. From germline, CDR1 is MDHEN and CDR2 SYDVKM. Germline trimming cut 3 bases from V and 4 bases from J; bases unmatched to any gene: 8. The CDR3 is made up of 16 amino acids. The CDR3 sequence: CASSFLTGEYGNTIYF. The CDR3 DNA follows: TGTGCCAGCAGTTTCCTGACAGGGGAGTACGGAAACACCATATATTTT.

The rearrangement uses TRBV27 and TRBJ2-1; D gene unclear. Trimming cost V 5 bases and J 4 bases, with 15 bases left between them. The CDR3 contains 15 residues. Germline loops: CDR1 MNHEY, CDR2 SMNVEV (reference sequence). CDR3 in amino acids: CASSPRGSRYNEQFF. CDR3 coding DNA: TGTGCCAGCAGTCCCCGAGGTAGCAGATACAATGAGCAGTTCTTC.

The chain carries TRBV3-1 (or the pseudogene TRBV3-2) and TRBJ2-1; 8 bases map to TRBD2. Unmatched junction bases numbered 6, after V lost 4 bases and J lost 4 bases. Looked up from germline, CDR1 is LGHDT and CDR2 is YNNKEL (reference sequence). This CDR3 is 15 amino acids long. The CDR3 spells CASSLTSGIYNEQFF. CDR3 sequence (DNA): TGTGCCAGCAGCCTAACTAGCGGAATATACAATGAGCAGTTCTTC.

The rearrangement joins TRBV9 to TRBJ2-5, with a possible D match to TRBD2 (5 bases). The CDR3 runs to 14 residues. The ends were cut back, 0 bases at V and 3 bases at J, with 9 bases in the middle. CDR1 and CDR2 (germline): SGDLS, YYNGEE. DNA for the CDR3: TGTGCCAGCAGCGTAGCTGGAGGCGAAGAGACCCAGTACTTC. Translation: CASSVAGGEETQYF.

This clone was observed once. The chain is built from TRBV2 and TRBJ2-7, with TRBD1 matching 9 bases. This CDR3 contains 13 residues. The germline V gene encodes CDR1 SNHLY and CDR2 FYNNEI. V gave up 6 bases and J gave up 4 bases; unmatched junction bases: 4. CDR3 sequence: CASSQQGAYEQYV. The DNA for the CDR3 is TGTGCCAGCAGCCAACAGGGGGCGTACGAGCAGTACGTC.

The chain uses TRBV9 and TRBJ2-2, with D maybe TRBD1 (6 bases). V shed 6 bases and J shed 2 bases, with 17 bases lying between them. The germline V gene has CDR1 SGDLS and CDR2 YYNGEE. CDR3 length: 16 amino acids. The chain's CDR3 is CASTQRTEPNTGELFF. DNA of the CDR3: TGTGCCAGCACCCAACGGACAGAACCAAACACCGGGGAGCTGTTTTTT.

V gene TRBV6-5 combines with J gene TRBJ2-2; possible D gene TRBD1, 6 bases. This CDR3 contains 14 residues. Trimming took off 6 bases at V and 1 base at J, with 9 bases between the two ends. The germline CDR1 and CDR2 sequences are MNHEY and SVGAGI. The chain's CDR3 is CASRPGQNTGELFF. The CDR3 region has the DNA TGTGCCAGCAGGCCGGGACAGAACACCGGGGAGCTGTTTTTT.

This chain links TRBV28 with TRBJ1-5, with D tentatively TRBD1 (6 bases). V was pared by 3 bases and J by 5 bases, with 14 bases between. Germline lookup yields CDR1 MDHEN and CDR2 SYDVKM. The CDR3 has 15 residues. The CDR3 here is CASSFRGGAYQPQHF. CDR3 DNA sequence: TGTGCCAGCAGTTTTCGGGGGGGGGCCTATCAGCCCCAGCATTTT.

This sequence joins TRBV28 and TRBJ2-2, with a possible D match to TRBD2 (6 bases). Trimming shortened V by 7 bases and J by 5 bases, and 8 bases separated the two germline ends. Germline loops: CDR1 MDHEN, CDR2 SYDVKM. The CDR3 contains 12 residues. CDR3 loop: CASTRGTGELFF. For the CDR3, the DNA is TGTGCCAGCACACGGGGGACCGGGGAGCTGTTTTTT.

V and J are TRBV6-5 and TRBJ1-5; 9 bases fit TRBD1. The CDR3 consists of 14 residues. Looked up from germline, CDR1 is MNHEY and CDR2 is SVGAGI. V shed 6 bases, J shed 6 bases, and the junction held 6 bases outside the gene matches. Here the CDR3 DNA reads TGTGCCAGCAGGGGGGGACAGGGCGGTCAGCCCCAGCATTTT. As protein: CASRGGQGGQPQHF.

The chain uses TRBV28 and TRBJ1-1, with D tentatively TRBD1 (5 bases). Germline lookup yields CDR1 MDHEN and CDR2 SYDVKM. CDR3 length equals 13 residues. Trimming pared 6 bases from V and 8 bases from J, leaving 16 bases between. The CDR3 reads CASSHSDSEEAFF. In nucleotides, the CDR3 is TGTGCCAGCAGCCATAGTGACAGTGAAGAAGCTTTCTTT.

The chain carries TRBV7-8 and TRBJ1-1; D call uncertain. Trimming shortened V by 0 bases and J by 7 bases, and 6 bases separated the two germline ends. CDR1 and CDR2 from the germline V gene are SGHVS and FQNEAQ. The CDR3 spans 12 residues. The CDR3, as DNA: TGTGCCAGCAGCTTAGCGCCACTTGAAGCTTTCTTT. Amino acids: CASSLAPLEAFF.

V and J are TRBV7-3 and TRBJ2-2; 7 bases agree with TRBD2. The trim removed 5 bases at V and 4 bases at J, leaving 7 bases unmatched. The CDR3 has 15 amino acids. From germline, CDR1 is SGHTA and CDR2 FQGTGA. In DNA form, the CDR3 reads TGTGCCAGCAGCATGACTAGCCGGGGCACCGGGGAGCTGTTTTTT. Its translation is CASSMTSRGTGELFF.

The rearrangement uses TRBV4-1 and TRBJ2-3; D is perhaps TRBD2 (5 bases). Deletions cut 5 bases from V and 1 base from J, with 19 bases between. This CDR3 is 17 amino acids long. Germline values: CDR1 MGHRA, CDR2 YSYEKL. CDR3 sequence (DNA): TGCGCCAGCAGCAAAGCATCGGCCGGGGTGGGCACAGATACGCAGTATTTT. It codes for CASSKASAGVGTDTQYF.

The chain uses TRBV7-2 and TRBJ2-7; D perhaps matches TRBD2 (6 bases). Germline V gene sequence: CDR1 SGHTA, CDR2 FQGNSA. CDR3 length: 15 amino acids. V lost 3 bases, J lost 0 bases, and 12 bases lay in between. For the CDR3, the DNA is TGTGCCAGCAGCTTTGCGCGGGGCTCCTCCTACGAGCAGTACGTC. Its protein product is CASSFARGSSYEQYV.

The chain carries TRBV27 and TRBJ1-6; 8 nucleotides align to TRBD1. V shed 5 bases, J shed 10 bases, and the junction held 10 bases outside the gene matches. Germline V gene data show CDR1 as MNHEY and CDR2 as SMNVEV (reference sequence). This CDR3 contains 15 residues. The CDR3 protein is CASSTWTGLGSPLHF. The DNA for the CDR3 is TGTGCCAGCAGTACGTGGACAGGGCTCGGATCACCCCTCCACTTT.

Concerning this clone: One end of the junction does not line up with germline, which may come from a read error. The rearrangement links TRBV7-9 to TRBJ2-1; 8 nucleotides agree with TRBD1. CDR1 SEHNR and CDR2 FQNEAQ come from the germline V gene (reference sequence). This CDR3 comprises 12 residues. This CDR3 is CASSIPGQVPLF. The CDR3 bases are TGTGCCAGCAGCATCCCGGGACAGGTTCCTCTCTTC. Drawing the rest from reference TRBV7-9 and TRBJ2-1, the complete variable domain is DTGVSQNPRHKITKRGQNVTFRCDPISEHNRLYWYRQTLGQGPEFLTYFQNEAQLEKSRLLSDRFSAERPKGSFSTLEIQRTEQGDSAMYLCASSIPGQVPLFGPGTRLTVL.

V gene TRBV5-6 combines with J gene TRBJ2-1; D gene unclear. Per the germline V gene, CDR1 is SGHDT and CDR2 is YYEEEE. Trimming stripped 3 bases from V and 8 bases from J, with 18 bases between. The CDR3 consists of 15 residues. The CDR3 sequence: CASSWASRPLDEQFF. In nucleotides, the CDR3 is TGTGCCAGCAGCTGGGCCAGCAGACCCTTGGATGAGCAGTTCTTC.

The DNA of the CDR3 is TGTGCCAGCAGCCTAGAGGATAGCGAGCAGTTCTTC. Protein product: CASSLEDSEQFF. The chain has TRBV3-1 (or the pseudogene TRBV3-2) and TRBJ2-1; D not certain. The CDR3 runs to 12 residues. Germline-derived CDR1 and CDR2 are LGHDT and YNNKEL (reference sequence). V was trimmed by 4 bases and J by 10 bases, leaving 11 bases between them.